One sample yielded the 21 T cell receptor beta chains listed below, sequenced in a study of cytomegalovirus exposure and HLA in healthy donors. Primers for the PCR totalled 60 Vbeta and 13 Jbeta. Only in-frame clones appear in the TCRdb table, and some are missing; sequencing was by immunoSEQ multiplex PCR. The sample lists about 120,000 clones, around 80% occurring once. The sequenced sample consisted of PBMCs. The receptor set was obtained from a female donor in good health and CMV-seronegative.

The chain has TRBV14 and TRBJ2-1; TRBD1 matches 10 bases. J was trimmed by 3 bases and V by 3 bases; bases with no gene match: 8. Germline V gene data show CDR1 as SGHDN and CDR2 as FVKESK. CDR3 length: 17 amino acids. The CDR3 bases are TGTGCCAGCAGCCACCACCCCGGGACAGGGGTCTACAATGAGCAGTTCTTC. This sequence encodes CASSHHPGTGVYNEQFF. Together with reference TRBV14 and TRBJ2-1, the CDR3 gives the full variable domain: EAGVTQFPSHSVIEKGQTVTLRCDPISGHDNLYWYRRVMGKEIKFLLHFVKESKQDESGMPNNRFLAERTGGTYSTLKVQPAELEDSGVYFCASSHHPGTGVYNEQFFGPGTRLTVL.

This clone came up once. Written as DNA, the CDR3 is TGTGCCAGCAGTTTTGCAGGGAATCAGCCCCAGCATTTT. It specifies CASSFAGNQPQHF. The V and J genes are TRBV27 and TRBJ1-5, with D possibly being TRBD1 (5 bases). Germline assignment: CDR1 MNHEY and CDR2 SMNVEV (reference sequence). V lost 3 bases to trimming and J lost 4 bases, with 7 bases between them. The CDR3 extends over 13 amino acids.

The rearrangement joins TRBV16 to TRBJ2-7, with 10 bases fitting TRBD2. The V segment lost 2 bases and the J segment 5 bases; nucleotides outside the gene matches: 6. The CDR3 contains 15 residues. The germline V gene encodes CDR1 KGHSY and CDR2 FQNENV. The CDR3, as DNA: TGTGCCAGCAGCCAAGTCCGGACTAGCGGCCACGAGCAGTACTTC. It translates to CASSQVRTSGHEQYF.

The V gene is TRBV30, the J gene TRBJ1-3; 10 nucleotides line up with TRBD1. Germline values: CDR1 GTSNPN, CDR2 SVGIG (reference sequence). This CDR3 is built from 15 residues. Trimming took 5 bases from V and 3 from J; bases not matched to a gene: 7. This CDR3 reads CAWSRDRGGGNTIYF. In nucleotides, the CDR3 is TGTGCCTGGTCCCGGGACAGGGGTGGTGGAAACACCATATATTTT.

This clone was observed a single time. The chain joins TRBV27 to TRBJ1-2, with D perhaps matching TRBD1 (5 bases). V was pared by 5 bases and J by 2 bases, with 9 bases between. CDR3 size: 13 residues. The germline V gene has CDR1 MNHEY and CDR2 SMNVEV (reference sequence). The CDR3: CASSNQGNYGYTF. The CDR3 bases are TGTGCCAGCAGTAATCAGGGAAACTATGGCTACACCTTC.

The V and J genes are TRBV19 and TRBJ1-1; 8 nucleotides line up with TRBD1. J was trimmed by 4 bases and V by 4 bases; bases with no gene match: 2. The CDR3 is made up of 13 amino acids. Germline assignment: CDR1 LNHDA and CDR2 SQIVND (reference sequence). CDR3 coding DNA: TGTGCCAGTAGTAGTACAGGGGGCACTGAAGCTTTCTTT. Translated, it gives CASSSTGGTEAFF.

This chain uses TRBV5-6 with TRBJ2-2, with D perhaps matching TRBD2 (5 bases). V lost 0 bases, J lost 5 bases, and 14 bases lay in between. The germline CDR1 and CDR2 sequences are SGHDT and YYEEEE. This CDR3 has 16 residues. The CDR3 nucleotides are TGTGCCAGCAGCTTGGAAGATCGGGGAGTAACCGGGGAGCTGTTTTTT. It codes for CASSLEDRGVTGELFF.

The CDR3 loop reads CASSETGADYEQYF. As DNA, the CDR3 is TGTGCCAGCAGTGAAACAGGGGCTGACTACGAGCAGTACTTC. The V gene is TRBV27, the J gene TRBJ2-7; TRBD1 aligns across 7 bases. J gave up 3 bases and V 5 bases, and 7 bases lay outside the gene matches. The CDR3 spans 14 residues. Germline V gives CDR1 MNHEY, CDR2 SMNVEV (reference sequence).

This chain uses TRBV18 with TRBJ2-5; no clear D gene. The CDR3 spans 13 residues. Trimming removed 0 bases at V and 5 bases at J, with 7 bases between. Germline CDR1 is KGHSH and CDR2 is LQKENI. The CDR3 DNA is TGTGCCAGCTCACCACCAGGAGTTGAGACCCAGTACTTC. As protein: CASSPPGVETQYF.

The chain employs TRBV6-5 and TRBJ1-1, with D tentatively TRBD1 (6 bases). Germline CDR1 is MNHEY and CDR2 is SVGAGI. The CDR3 is 14 amino acids. V was cut by 6 bases and J by 2 bases, with 13 bases left in between. Here the CDR3 reads CASSIDRLNTEAFF. Written as DNA, the CDR3 is TGTGCCAGCAGCATAGACAGGCTAAACACTGAAGCTTTCTTT.

The chain links TRBV6-6 to TRBJ1-2; D is perhaps TRBD1 (5 bases). This CDR3 has 14 amino acids. The V gene lost 6 bases and the J gene lost 0 bases, with 11 bases spanning the gap. Germline assignment: CDR1 MNHNY and CDR2 SVGAGI (reference sequence). The DNA of the CDR3 is TGTGCCAGCAGAGGCAGGGCGACTAACTATGGCTACACCTTC. Translating it yields CASRGRATNYGYTF.

The chain recombines TRBV7-9 with TRBJ2-1; TRBD2 agrees at 15 bases. CDR1 SEHNR and CDR2 FQNEAQ come from the germline V gene (reference sequence). CDR3 length: 19 amino acids. After removal of 5 bases from V and 0 bases from J, the junction contained 8 bases not matched to a gene. The CDR3 DNA reads as TGTGCCAGCAGCCAATCGGGACTAGCGGGGGGAGGCTCCTACAATGAGCAGTTCTTC. This gives the protein CASSQSGLAGGGSYNEQFF.

J is TRBJ1-5 and V is TRBV19, with 9 bases lining up with TRBD1. The CDR3 contains 13 residues. In germline, CDR1 is LNHDA, CDR2 SQIVND (reference sequence). Trimming at V came to 6 bases and at J to 6 bases, leaving 3 bases not matched to a gene. Here the CDR3 DNA reads TGTGCCAGTAGCGGGACAGGGAGTCAGCCCCAGCATTTT. This sequence encodes CASSGTGSQPQHF. Full variable domain (rest looked up from reference TRBV19 and TRBJ1-5): DGGITQSPKYLFRKEGQNVTLSCEQNLNHDAMYWYRQDPGQGLRLIYYSQIVNDFQKGDIAEGYSVSREKKESFPLTVTSAQKNPTAFYLCASSGTGSQPQHFGDGTRLSIL.

This chain uses TRBV30 with TRBJ2-1, with D maybe TRBD1 (5 bases). Germline CDR1 and CDR2: GTSNPN and SVGIG (reference sequence). With 1 base removed from V and 4 bases from J, the gap between germline ends came to 8 bases. The CDR3 extends over 13 amino acids. This CDR3 reads CAWSADRYNEQFF. The CDR3 DNA reads TGTGCCTGGAGTGCAGACAGATACAATGAGCAGTTCTTC.

This clone has a handful of counts. V is TRBV7-2 and J is TRBJ1-1, with a weak D call TRBD1 (6 bases). The CDR3 covers 15 residues. V lost 5 bases and J lost 0, with 13 bases in between. Germline assignment: CDR1 SGHTA and CDR2 FQGNSA. CDR3 nucleotide sequence: TGTGCCAGCAGCCTCCAGGGGCTTTTGAACACTGAAGCTTTCTTT. This gives the protein CASSLQGLLNTEAFF.

This chain's CDR3 is CASSDRSSGDSYNEQFF. CDR3 nucleotide sequence: TGCGCCAGCAGTGATAGAAGTAGCGGAGACTCCTACAATGAGCAGTTCTTC. V and J are TRBV10-2 and TRBJ2-1; perhaps TRBD2 as D (6 bases). This CDR3 is built from 17 residues. The germline V gene encodes CDR1 WSHSY and CDR2 SAAADI. Trimming left V 3 bases short and J 0 bases short, with 15 bases between.

This chain links TRBV25-1 with TRBJ2-7; TRBD2 is a possible D gene (5 bases). The germline V and J ends were trimmed by 5 bases and 0 bases, with 11 bases remaining between them. The CDR3 is 14 residues long. Germline CDR1 and CDR2: MGHDK and SYGVNS. CDR3 DNA: TGTGCCAGCAGTCGAGGGCACAGCTCCTACGAGCAGTACTTC. The encoded protein is CASSRGHSSYEQYF.

The chain combines TRBV6-5 with TRBJ1-1; D ambiguous. CDR1 is MNHEY and CDR2 is SVGAGI in the germline V gene. V was shortened by 0 bases and J by 0 bases, with 5 bases between the two germline ends. The CDR3 covers 14 residues. CDR3 sequence reads: CASSYSEVNTEAFF. The CDR3 DNA reads TGTGCCAGCAGTTACTCAGAGGTGAACACTGAAGCTTTCTTT.

This rearrangement joins TRBV7-6 to TRBJ2-3; 7 nucleotides match TRBD2. This CDR3 has 18 residues. Germline V gives CDR1 SGHVS, CDR2 FNYEAQ. Trimming cost V 2 bases and J 4 bases; bases outside gene matches: 15. CDR3 sequence: CASSLFAPTSVSADTQYF. The CDR3 region has the DNA TGTGCCAGCAGCTTATTTGCACCCACTAGCGTGAGCGCAGATACGCAGTATTTT.

The chain couples TRBV14 to TRBJ2-1; no clear D. Deletions cut 5 bases from V and 8 bases from J, with 10 bases between. Looked up from germline, CDR1 is SGHDN and CDR2 is FVKESK. The CDR3 length is 12 residues. The CDR3 DNA reads as TGTGCCAGCAGCTACATTCAGGATGAGCAGTTCTTC. Protein sequence: CASSYIQDEQFF.

The chain has TRBV5-1 and TRBJ1-1, with D possibly being TRBD1 (5 bases). V was clipped by 3 bases and J by 6 bases, with 9 bases between them. The germline V gene has CDR1 SGHRS and CDR2 YFSETQ. The CDR3 runs 12 residues. The CDR3 reads CASSWGGAEAFF. As DNA, the CDR3 is TGCGCCAGCAGCTGGGGGGGGGCTGAAGCTTTCTTT.